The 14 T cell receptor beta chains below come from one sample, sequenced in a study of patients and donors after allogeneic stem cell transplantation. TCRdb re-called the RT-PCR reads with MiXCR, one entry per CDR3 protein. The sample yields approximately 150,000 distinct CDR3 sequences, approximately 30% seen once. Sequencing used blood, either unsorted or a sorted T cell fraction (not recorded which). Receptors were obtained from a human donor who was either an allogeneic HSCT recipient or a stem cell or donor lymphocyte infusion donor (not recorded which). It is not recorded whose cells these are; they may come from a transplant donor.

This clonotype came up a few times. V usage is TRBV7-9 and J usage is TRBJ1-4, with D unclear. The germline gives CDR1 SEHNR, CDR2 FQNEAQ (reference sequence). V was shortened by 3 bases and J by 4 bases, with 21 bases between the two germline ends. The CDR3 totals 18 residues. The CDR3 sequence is CASSFPRGTGRYNEKLFF. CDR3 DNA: TGTGCCAGCAGCTTCCCTAGAGGAACCGGCAGGTATAATGAAAAACTGTTTTTT.

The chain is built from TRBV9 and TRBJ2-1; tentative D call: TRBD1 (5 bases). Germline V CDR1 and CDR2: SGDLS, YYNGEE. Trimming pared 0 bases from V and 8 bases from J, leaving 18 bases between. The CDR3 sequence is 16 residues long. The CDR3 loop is CASSVAPQGIDYEQFF. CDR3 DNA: TGTGCCAGCAGCGTAGCCCCCCAGGGAATAGATTATGAGCAGTTCTTC.

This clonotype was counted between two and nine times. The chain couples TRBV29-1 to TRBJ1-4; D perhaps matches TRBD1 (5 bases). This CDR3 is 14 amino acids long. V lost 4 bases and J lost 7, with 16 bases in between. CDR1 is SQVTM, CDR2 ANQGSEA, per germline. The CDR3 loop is CSVADSKLSEKLFF. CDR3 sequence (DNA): TGCAGCGTTGCCGACAGTAAGCTGAGTGAAAAACTGTTTTTT.

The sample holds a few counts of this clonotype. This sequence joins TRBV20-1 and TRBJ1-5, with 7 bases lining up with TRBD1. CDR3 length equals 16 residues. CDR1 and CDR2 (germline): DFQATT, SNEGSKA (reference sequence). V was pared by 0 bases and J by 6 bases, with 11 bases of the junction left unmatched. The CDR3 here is CSARDRNRGAVQPQHF. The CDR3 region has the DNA TGCAGTGCTAGAGATCGGAACAGGGGCGCGGTTCAGCCCCAGCATTTT.

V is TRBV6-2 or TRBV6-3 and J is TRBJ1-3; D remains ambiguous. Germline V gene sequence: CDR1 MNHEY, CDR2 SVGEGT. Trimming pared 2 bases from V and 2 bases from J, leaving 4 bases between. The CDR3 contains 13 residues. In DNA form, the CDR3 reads TGTGCCAGCAGTTACGACCCTGGAAACACCATATATTTT. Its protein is CASSYDPGNTIYF.

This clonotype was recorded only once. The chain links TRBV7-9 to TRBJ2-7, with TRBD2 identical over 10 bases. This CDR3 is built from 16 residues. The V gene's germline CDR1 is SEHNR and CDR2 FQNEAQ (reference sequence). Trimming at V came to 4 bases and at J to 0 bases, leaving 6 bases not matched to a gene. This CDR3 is CASSWSSSGSSYEQYF. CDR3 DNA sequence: TGTGCCAGCAGCTGGAGCTCTAGCGGGAGCTCCTACGAGCAGTACTTC.

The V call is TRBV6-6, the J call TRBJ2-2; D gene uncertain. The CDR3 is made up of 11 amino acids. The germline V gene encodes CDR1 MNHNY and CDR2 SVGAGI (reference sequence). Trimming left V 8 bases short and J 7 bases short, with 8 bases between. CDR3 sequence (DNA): TGTGCCAGCTCAACTGTCGGGGAGCTGTTTTTT. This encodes CASSTVGELFF.

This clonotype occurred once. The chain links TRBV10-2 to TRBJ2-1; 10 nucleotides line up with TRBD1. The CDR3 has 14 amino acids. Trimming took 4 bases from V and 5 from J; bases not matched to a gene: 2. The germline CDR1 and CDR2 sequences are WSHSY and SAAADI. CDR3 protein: CASSGDRGDNEQFF. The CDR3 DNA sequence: TGCGCCAGCAGTGGGGACAGGGGAGACAATGAGCAGTTCTTC.

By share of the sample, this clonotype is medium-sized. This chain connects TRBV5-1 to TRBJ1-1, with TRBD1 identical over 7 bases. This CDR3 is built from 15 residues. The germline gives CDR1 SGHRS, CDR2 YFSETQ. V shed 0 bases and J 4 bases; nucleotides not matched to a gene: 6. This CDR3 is CASSLETGWGTEAFF. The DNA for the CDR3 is TGCGCCAGCAGCTTGGAGACAGGGTGGGGCACTGAAGCTTTCTTT.

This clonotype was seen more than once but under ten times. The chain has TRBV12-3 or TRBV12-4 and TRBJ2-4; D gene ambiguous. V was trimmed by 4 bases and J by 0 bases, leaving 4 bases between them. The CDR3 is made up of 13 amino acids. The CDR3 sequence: CASSSLAKNIQYF. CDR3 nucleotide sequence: TGTGCCAGCAGTTCCTTAGCCAAAAACATTCAGTACTTC.

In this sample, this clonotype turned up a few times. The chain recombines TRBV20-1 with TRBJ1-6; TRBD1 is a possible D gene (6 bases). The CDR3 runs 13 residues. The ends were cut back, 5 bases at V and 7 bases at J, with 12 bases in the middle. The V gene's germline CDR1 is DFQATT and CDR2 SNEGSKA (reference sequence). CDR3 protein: CSAGWTVNSPLHF. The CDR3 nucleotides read TGCAGTGCTGGATGGACAGTAAATTCACCCCTCCACTTT.

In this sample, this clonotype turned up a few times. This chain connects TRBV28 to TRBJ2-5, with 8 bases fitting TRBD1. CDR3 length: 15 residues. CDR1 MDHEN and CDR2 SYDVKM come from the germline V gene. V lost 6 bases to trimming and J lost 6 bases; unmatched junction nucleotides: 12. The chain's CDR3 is CASSYGDRLTKTQYF. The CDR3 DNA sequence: TGTGCCAGCAGCTATGGGGACAGGTTAACGAAGACCCAGTACTTC.

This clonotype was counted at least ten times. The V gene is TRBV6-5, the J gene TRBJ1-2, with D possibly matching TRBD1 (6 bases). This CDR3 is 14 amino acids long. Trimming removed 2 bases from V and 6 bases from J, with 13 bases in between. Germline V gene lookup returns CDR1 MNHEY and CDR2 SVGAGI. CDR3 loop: CASSYGRTGNGYTF. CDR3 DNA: TGTGCCAGCAGTTACGGAAGAACAGGGAATGGCTACACCTTC.

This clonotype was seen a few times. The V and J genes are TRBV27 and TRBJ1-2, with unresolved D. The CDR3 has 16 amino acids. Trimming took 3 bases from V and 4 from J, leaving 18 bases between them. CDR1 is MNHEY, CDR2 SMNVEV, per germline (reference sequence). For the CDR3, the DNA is TGTGCCAGCAGTTTGACCCCAGCCTTTGGGATCTATGGCTACACCTTC. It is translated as CASSLTPAFGIYGYTF.